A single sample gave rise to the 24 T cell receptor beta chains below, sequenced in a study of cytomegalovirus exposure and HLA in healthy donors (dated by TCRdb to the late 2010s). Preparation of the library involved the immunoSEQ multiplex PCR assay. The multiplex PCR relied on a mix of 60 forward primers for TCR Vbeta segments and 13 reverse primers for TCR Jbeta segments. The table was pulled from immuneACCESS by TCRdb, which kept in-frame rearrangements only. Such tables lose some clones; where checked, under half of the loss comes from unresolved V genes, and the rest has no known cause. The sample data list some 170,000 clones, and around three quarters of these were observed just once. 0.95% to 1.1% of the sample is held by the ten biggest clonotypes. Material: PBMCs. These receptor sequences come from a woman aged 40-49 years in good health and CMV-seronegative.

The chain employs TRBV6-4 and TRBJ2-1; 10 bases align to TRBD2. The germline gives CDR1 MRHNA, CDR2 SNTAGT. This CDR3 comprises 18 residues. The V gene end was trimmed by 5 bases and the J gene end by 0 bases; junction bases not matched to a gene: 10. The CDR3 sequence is CASSTGLADSNSYNEQFF. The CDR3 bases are TGTGCCAGCAGTACCGGACTAGCGGACAGTAACTCCTACAATGAGCAGTTCTTC.

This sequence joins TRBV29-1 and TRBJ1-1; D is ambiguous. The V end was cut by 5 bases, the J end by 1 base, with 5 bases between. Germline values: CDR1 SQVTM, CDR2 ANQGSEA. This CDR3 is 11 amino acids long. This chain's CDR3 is CSVLWNTEAFF. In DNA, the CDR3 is TGCAGCGTTCTCTGGAACACTGAAGCTTTCTTT. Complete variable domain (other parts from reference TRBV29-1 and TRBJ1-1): SAVISQKPSRDICQRGTSLTIQCQVDSQVTMMFWYRQQPGQSLTLIATANQGSEATYESGFVIDKFPISRPNLTFSTLTVSNMSPEDSSIYLCSVLWNTEAFFGQGTRLTVV.

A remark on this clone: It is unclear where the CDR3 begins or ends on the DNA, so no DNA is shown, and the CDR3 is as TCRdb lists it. The chain's CDR3 is CASSLFGSGAEFF. J is TRBJ2-1 and V is TRBV27; the table's D call of TRBD2 was not tested on the DNA. The CDR3 comprises 13 residues, both ends counted. Per germline, CDR1 MNHEY and CDR2 SMNVEV (reference sequence).

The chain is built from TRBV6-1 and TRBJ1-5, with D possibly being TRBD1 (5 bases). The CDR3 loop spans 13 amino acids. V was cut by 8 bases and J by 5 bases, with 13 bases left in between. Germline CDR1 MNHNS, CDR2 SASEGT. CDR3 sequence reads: CASGGRTDQPQHF. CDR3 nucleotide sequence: TGTGCCAGCGGGGGGAGAACTGATCAGCCCCAGCATTTT.

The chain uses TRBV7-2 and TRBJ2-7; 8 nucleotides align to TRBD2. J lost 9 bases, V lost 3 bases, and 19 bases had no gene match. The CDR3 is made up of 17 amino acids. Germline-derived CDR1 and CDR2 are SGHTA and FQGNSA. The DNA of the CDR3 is TGTGCCAGCAGCTTTGGTTCGGGGGGGGTATACTCGTCGTGGCAGTACTTC. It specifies CASSFGSGGVYSSWQYF. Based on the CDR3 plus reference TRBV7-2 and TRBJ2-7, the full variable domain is GAGVSQSPSNKVTEKGKDVELRCDPISGHTALYWYRQSLGQGLEFLIYFQGNSAPDKSGLPSDRFSAERTGGSVSTLTIQRTQQEDSAVYLCASSFGSGGVYSSWQYFGPGTRLTVT.

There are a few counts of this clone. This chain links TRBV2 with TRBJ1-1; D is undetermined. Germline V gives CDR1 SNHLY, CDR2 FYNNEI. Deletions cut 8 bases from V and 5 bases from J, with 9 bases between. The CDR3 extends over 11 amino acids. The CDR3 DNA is TGTGCCAGCCGACGGGAGACTGAAGCTTTCTTT. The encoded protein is CASRRETEAFF.

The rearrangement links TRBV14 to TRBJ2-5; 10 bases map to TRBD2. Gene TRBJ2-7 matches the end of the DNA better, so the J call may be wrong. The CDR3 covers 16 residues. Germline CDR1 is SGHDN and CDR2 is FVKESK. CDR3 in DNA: TGTGCCAGCAGCCCTTACCTTAGCGGGAGGAGGAACGAGCAGTACTTC. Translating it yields CASSPYLSGRRNEQYF.

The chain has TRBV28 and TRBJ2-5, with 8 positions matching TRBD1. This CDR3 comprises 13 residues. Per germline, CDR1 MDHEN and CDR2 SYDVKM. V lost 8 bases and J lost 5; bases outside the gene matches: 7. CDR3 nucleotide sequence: TGTGCCAGCGCCCAGGGGGCGGTCGAGACCCAGTACTTC. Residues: CASAQGAVETQYF.

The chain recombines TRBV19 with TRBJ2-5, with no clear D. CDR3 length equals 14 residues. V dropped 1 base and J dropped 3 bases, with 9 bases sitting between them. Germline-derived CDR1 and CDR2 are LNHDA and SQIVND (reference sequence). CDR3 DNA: TGTGCCAGTAGTATAGGGGCCCACAAAGAGACCCAGTACTTC. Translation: CASSIGAHKETQYF.

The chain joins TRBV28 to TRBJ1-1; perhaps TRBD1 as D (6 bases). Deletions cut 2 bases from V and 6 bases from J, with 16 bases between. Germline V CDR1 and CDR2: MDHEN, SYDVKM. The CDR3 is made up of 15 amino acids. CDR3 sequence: CASSLPPGGGAEAFF. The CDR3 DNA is TGTGCCAGCAGTTTACCTCCCGGGGGGGGCGCTGAAGCTTTCTTT. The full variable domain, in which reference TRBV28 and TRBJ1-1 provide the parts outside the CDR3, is DVKVTQSSRYLVKRTGEKVFLECVQDMDHENMFWYRQDPGLGLRLIYFSYDVKMKEKGDIPEGYSVSREKKERFSLILESASTNQTSMYLCASSLPPGGGAEAFFGQGTRLTVV.

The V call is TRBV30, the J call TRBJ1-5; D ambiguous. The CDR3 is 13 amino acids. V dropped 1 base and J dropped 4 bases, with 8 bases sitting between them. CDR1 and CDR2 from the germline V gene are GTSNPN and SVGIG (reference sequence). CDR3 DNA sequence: TGTGCCTGGAGTGCACGGGAGAATCAGCCCCAGCATTTT. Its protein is CAWSARENQPQHF.

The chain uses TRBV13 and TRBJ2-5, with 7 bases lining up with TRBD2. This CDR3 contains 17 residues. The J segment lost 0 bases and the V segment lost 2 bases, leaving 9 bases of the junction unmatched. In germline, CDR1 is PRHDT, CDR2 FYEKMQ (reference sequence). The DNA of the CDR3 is TGTGCCAGCAGCTTAAGTGCGGGTAGCGGGTACCAAGAGACCCAGTACTTC. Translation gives CASSLSAGSGYQETQYF.

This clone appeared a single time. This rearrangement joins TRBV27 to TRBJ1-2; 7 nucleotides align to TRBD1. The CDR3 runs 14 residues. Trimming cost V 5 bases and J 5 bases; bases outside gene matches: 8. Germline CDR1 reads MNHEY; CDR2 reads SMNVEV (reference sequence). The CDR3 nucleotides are TGTGCCAGCAGTCCCCGGGACAGACCATATGGCTACACCTTC. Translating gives CASSPRDRPYGYTF.

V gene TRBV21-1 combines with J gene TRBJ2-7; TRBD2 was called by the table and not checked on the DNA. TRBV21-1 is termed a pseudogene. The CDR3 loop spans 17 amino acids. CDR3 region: CASSKTGTSGRTYEQYF. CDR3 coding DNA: TGTGCCAGCAGCAAGACGGGGACTAGCGGGAGAACCTACGAGCAGTACTTC.

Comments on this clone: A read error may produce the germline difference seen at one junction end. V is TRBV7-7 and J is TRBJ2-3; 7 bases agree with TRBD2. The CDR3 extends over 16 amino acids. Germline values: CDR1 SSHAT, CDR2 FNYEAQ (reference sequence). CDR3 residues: CASSLEAGAGTDTQYF. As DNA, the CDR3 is TGTGCTAGCAGCTTAGAGGCGGGAGCGGGCACAGATACGCAGTATTTT.

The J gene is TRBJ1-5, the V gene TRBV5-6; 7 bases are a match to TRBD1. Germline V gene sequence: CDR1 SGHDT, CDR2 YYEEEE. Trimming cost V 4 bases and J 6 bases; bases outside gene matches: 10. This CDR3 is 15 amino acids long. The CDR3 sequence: CASSTRDRAPQPQHF. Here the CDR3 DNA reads TGTGCCAGCAGCACCCGAGACAGGGCTCCTCAGCCCCAGCATTTT.

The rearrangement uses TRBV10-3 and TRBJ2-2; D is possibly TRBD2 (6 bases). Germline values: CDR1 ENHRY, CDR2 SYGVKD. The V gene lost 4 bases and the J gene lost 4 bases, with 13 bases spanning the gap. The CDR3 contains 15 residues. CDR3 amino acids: CAISGDGGSTGELFF. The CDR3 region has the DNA TGTGCCATCAGTGGCGATGGAGGGTCCACCGGGGAGCTGTTTTTT.

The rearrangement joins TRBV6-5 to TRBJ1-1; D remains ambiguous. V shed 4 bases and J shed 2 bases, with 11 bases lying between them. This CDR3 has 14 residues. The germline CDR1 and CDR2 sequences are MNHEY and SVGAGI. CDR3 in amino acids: CASSSPRLNTEAFF. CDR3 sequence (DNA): TGTGCCAGCAGTTCCCCCCGGTTAAACACTGAAGCTTTCTTT.

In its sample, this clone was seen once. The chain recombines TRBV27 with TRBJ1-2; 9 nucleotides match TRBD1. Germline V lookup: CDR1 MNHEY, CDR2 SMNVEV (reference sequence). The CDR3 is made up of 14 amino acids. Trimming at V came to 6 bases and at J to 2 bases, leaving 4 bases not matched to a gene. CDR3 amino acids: CASSPGQGNYGYTF. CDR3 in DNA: TGTGCCAGCAGCCCGGGACAGGGAAACTATGGCTACACCTTC.

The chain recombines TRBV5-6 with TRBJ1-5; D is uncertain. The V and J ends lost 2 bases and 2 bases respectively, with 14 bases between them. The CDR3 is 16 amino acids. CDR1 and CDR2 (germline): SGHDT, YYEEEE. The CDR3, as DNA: TGTGCCAGCAGCTTCGGGGTAGGGAAGGGCAATCAGCCCCAGCATTTT. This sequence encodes CASSFGVGKGNQPQHF.

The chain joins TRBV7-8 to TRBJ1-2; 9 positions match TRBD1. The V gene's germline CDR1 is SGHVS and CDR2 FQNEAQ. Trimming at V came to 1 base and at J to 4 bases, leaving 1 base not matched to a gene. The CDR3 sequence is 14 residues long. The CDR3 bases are TGTGCCAGCAGCTTAGGGACAGGGGTCTATGGCTACACCTTC. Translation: CASSLGTGVYGYTF.

CDR3 in amino acids: CAIKRERTITDTQYF. The DNA of the CDR3 is TGTGCCATAAAGCGGGAGCGGACGATCACAGATACGCAGTATTTT. The chain has TRBV10-3 and TRBJ2-3, with TRBD2 matching 8 bases. Trimming removed 9 bases from V and 2 bases from J; junction bases left unmatched: 10. CDR3 length: 15 residues. CDR1 and CDR2 (germline): ENHRY, SYGVKD.

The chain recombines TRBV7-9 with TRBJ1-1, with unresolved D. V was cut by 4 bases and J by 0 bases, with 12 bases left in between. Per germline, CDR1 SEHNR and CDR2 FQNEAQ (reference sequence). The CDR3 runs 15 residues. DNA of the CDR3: TGTGCCAGCAGCTATAGCGGGTCTATGAACACTGAAGCTTTCTTT. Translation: CASSYSGSMNTEAFF.

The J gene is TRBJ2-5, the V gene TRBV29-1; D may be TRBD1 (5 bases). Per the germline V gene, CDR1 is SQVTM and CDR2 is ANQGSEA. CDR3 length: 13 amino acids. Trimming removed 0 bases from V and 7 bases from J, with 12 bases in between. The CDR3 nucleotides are TGCAGCGTTGAAGATCGGCAGGGAAGGACCCAGTACTTC. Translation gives CSVEDRQGRTQYF. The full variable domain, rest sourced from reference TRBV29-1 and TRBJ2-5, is SAVISQKPSRDICQRGTSLTIQCQVDSQVTMMFWYRQQPGQSLTLIATANQGSEATYESGFVIDKFPISRPNLTFSTLTVSNMSPEDSSIYLCSVEDRQGRTQYFGPGTRLLVL.